This T cell receptor beta chain appears in the sequencing data of a study of blood T cell repertoires in COVID-19. Overall study context: Nucleic acid was either cDNA or gDNA, and it came from T cells, B-cell-depleted T cells, or PBMCs.

V lost 5 bases, J lost 7 bases, and 7 bases stayed unmatched. In germline, CDR1 is SGHRS, CDR2 YFSETQ. The CDR3 is 13 residues long. Only in-frame clones appear in the TCRdb table, and some are missing; sequencing was by immunoSEQ multiplex PCR. The repertoire holds about 310,000 clones, with approximately 88% as singletons. Study members were between 18 and 89 years old and lived in fewer than 30 US regions. Participants had their cohort set by participant-reported clinical history. What the recovered Cohort 3 donors had was two negative PCRs, clearance, or symptom resolution. The chain is built from TRBV5-1 and TRBJ2-7; 9 positions match TRBD1. The TCR originated in a woman aged 18-29 years who had recovered from COVID-19. The sample comprised PBMCs or T cells enriched from blood (not recorded which). The CDR3 here is CASRARDREEQYF. For the CDR3, the DNA is TGCGCCAGCAGAGCCCGGGACAGGGAAGAGCAGTACTTC.